Listed here are 3 T cell receptor beta chains from one sample, sequenced in a study of follicular helper T cells after annual influenza vaccination (dated by TCRdb to about 2017). The library relied on the immunoSEQ multiplex PCR assay. TCRdb's version of the immuneACCESS table is confined to in-frame rearrangements and falls short of the full clone set. An unresolved V gene accounts for under half of the shortfall where checked; the remainder is of unknown origin. Present in this sample are more than 8,500 clones, 80% to 85% of which were seen just once. Of the sample, approximately 1.4% falls within the top ten clones. The sample's time point label is to be understood as: 2015-2016 season, pre-vaccination. Sample: CXCR5+ CD38- circulating T follicular helper cells from blood, taken on the day of influenza vaccination. Read against the paper, the sample's cell subset or site label means: circulating Tfh, non-naive CD4+CXCR5+PD-1+ (ICOS+CD38+ or ICOS-CD38-). Receptor source: an adult who received the influenza vaccine.

The V call is TRBV28, the J call TRBJ1-2, with 8 positions matching TRBD1. The CDR3 loop spans 22 amino acids. With 6 bases clipped from V and 4 bases from J, the junction kept 31 bases outside the gene matches. Germline V gene lookup returns CDR1 MDHEN and CDR2 SYDVKM. CDR3 sequence reads: CASSPLDAGGFSIPSRTYGYTF. CDR3 nucleotide sequence: TGTGCCAGCAGCCCGTTAGATGCAGGGGGCTTTTCAATTCCCTCCCGGACCTATGGCTACACCTTC.

The chain carries TRBV2 and TRBJ1-4, with TRBD1 identical over 9 bases. J gave up 11 bases and V 8 bases, and 9 bases lay outside the gene matches. CDR3 length equals 13 residues. CDR1 is SNHLY and CDR2 is FYNNEI in the germline V gene. The DNA of the CDR3 is TGTGCCAGCGGGGGTAGGACAGGGGCGAAACTGTTTTTT. Protein: CASGGRTGAKLFF.

The V call is TRBV7-2, the J call TRBJ2-7, with D uncertain. CDR1 is SGHTA, CDR2 FQGNSA, per germline. V lost 3 bases to trimming and J lost 7 bases, with 16 bases between them. The CDR3 loop spans 14 amino acids. CDR3 nucleotide sequence: TGTGCCAGCAGCTTCGGGTCACAGTTGGCGGAGCAGTACTTC. Protein: CASSFGSQLAEQYF.